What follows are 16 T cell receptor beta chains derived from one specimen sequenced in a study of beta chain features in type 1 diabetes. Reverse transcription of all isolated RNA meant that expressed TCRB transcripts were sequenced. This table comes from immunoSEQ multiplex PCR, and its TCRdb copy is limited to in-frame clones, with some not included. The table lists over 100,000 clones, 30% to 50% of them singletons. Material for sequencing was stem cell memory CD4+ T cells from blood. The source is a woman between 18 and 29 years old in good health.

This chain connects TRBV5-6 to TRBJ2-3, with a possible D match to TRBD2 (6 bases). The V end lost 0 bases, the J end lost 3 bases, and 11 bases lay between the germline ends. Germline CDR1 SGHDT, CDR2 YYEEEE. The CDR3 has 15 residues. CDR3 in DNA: TGTGCCAGCAGCTTGGTGGGCGGAGGGACAGATACGCAGTATTTT. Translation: CASSLVGGGTDTQYF.

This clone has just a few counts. The CDR3 DNA follows: TGTGCCAGCAGCCACTTTCATACTAGCGGCTACGAGCAGTACTTC. As protein: CASSHFHTSGYEQYF. J is TRBJ2-7 and V is TRBV14; 8 positions match TRBD2. Germline V lookup: CDR1 SGHDN, CDR2 FVKESK. The CDR3 contains 15 residues. Trimming removed 3 bases from V and 3 bases from J; junction bases left unmatched: 7.

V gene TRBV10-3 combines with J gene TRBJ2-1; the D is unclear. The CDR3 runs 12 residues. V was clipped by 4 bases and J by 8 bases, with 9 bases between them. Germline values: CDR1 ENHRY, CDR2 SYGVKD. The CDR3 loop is CAISAVEYEQFF. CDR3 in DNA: TGTGCCATCAGTGCTGTAGAGTATGAGCAGTTCTTC.

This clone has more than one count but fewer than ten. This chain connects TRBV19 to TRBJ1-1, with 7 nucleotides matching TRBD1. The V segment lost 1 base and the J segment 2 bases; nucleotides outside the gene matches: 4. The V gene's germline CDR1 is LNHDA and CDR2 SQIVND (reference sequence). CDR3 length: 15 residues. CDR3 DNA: TGTGCCAGTAGTATAGGGGCAGGGGGTAACACTGAAGCTTTCTTT. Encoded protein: CASSIGAGGNTEAFF.

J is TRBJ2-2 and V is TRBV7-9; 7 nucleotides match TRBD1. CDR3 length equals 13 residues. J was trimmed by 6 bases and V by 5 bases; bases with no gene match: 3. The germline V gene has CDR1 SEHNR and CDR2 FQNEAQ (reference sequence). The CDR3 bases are TGTGCCAGCAGCCCGCAGGGGGCCGGGGAGCTGTTTTTT. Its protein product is CASSPQGAGELFF.

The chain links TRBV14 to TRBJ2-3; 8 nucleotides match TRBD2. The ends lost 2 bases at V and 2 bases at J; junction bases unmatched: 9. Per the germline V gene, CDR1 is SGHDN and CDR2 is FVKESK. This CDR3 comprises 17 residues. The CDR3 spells CASSQFRSSGYTDTQYF. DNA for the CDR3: TGTGCCAGCAGCCAATTCCGGTCTAGCGGGTACACAGATACGCAGTATTTT.

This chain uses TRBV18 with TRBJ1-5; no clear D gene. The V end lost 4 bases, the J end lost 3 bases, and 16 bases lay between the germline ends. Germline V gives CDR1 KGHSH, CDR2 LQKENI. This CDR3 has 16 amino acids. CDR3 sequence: CASSQVWSGNNQPQHF. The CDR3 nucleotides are TGTGCCAGCTCACAAGTTTGGTCCGGTAACAATCAGCCCCAGCATTTT.

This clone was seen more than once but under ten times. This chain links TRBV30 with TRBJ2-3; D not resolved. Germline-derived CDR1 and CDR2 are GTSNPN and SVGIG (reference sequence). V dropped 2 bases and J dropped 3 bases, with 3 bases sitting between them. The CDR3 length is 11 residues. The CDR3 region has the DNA TGTGCCTGGAGTTCAACAGATACGCAGTATTTT. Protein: CAWSSTDTQYF.

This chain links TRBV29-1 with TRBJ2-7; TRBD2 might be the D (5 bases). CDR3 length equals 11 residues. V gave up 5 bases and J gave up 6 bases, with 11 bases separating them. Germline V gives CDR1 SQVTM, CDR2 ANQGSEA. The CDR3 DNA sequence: TGCAGCGTTCGGGCCGGAGGCGAGCAGTACTTC. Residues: CSVRAGGEQYF.

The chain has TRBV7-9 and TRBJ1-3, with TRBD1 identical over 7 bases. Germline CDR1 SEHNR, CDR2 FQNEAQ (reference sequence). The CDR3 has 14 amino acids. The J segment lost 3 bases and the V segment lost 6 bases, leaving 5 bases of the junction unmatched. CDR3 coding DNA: TGTGCCAGCAGACAAGGACAGGTTGGAAACACCATATATTTT. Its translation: CASRQGQVGNTIYF.

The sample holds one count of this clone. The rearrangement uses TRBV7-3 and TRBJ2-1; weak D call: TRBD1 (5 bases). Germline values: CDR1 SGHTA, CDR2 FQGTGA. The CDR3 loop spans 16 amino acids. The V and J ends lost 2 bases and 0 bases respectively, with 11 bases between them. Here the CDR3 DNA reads TGTGCCAGCAGCTTATTTGACAGCAGCTCCTACAATGAGCAGTTCTTC. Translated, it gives CASSLFDSSSYNEQFF.

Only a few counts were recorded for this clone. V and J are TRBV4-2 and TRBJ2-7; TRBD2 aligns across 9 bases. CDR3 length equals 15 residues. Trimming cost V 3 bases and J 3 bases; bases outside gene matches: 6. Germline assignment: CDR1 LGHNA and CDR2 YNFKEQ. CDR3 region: CASSQPGTSFYEQYF. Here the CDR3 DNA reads TGTGCCAGCAGCCAGCCCGGGACTAGCTTCTACGAGCAGTACTTC.

Here the CDR3 DNA reads TGTGCCAGCAGCTCACCTAGCATCCAAGAGACCCAGTACTTC. It encodes CASSSPSIQETQYF. This chain uses TRBV7-2 with TRBJ2-5; D might be TRBD2 (5 bases). V was pared by 4 bases and J by 1 base, with 10 bases between. Germline V gene lookup returns CDR1 SGHTA and CDR2 FQGNSA. CDR3 length equals 14 residues.

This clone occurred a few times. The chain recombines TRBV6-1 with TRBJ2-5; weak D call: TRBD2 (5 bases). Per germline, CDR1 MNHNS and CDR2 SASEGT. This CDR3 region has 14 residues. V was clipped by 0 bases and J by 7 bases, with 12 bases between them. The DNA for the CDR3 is TGTGCCAGCAGTGAAGCTTTGATCGAGGGGACCCAGTACTTC. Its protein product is CASSEALIEGTQYF.

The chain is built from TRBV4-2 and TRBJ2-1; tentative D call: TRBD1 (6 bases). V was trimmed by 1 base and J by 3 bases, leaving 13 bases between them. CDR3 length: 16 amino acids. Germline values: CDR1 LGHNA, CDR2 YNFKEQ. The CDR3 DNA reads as TGTGCCAGCAGCCAAGCGCCACAGGGTGGCTACAATGAGCAGTTCTTC. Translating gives CASSQAPQGGYNEQFF.

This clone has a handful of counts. In DNA form, the CDR3 reads TGTGCCAGCAGCTTAATGGTGGAGCCGACCAACTATGGCTACACCTTC. It specifies CASSLMVEPTNYGYTF. The rearrangement uses TRBV7-9 and TRBJ1-2; no reliable D call. The CDR3 spans 16 residues. The V gene lost 2 bases and the J gene lost 2 bases, with 15 bases spanning the gap. The germline CDR1 and CDR2 sequences are SEHNR and FQNEAQ (reference sequence).